This section outlines one T cell receptor (beta chain) sequence together with its context. Antigen: not known. The sample belongs to a study of T cells in localized non-small cell lung cancer. Sequencing was performed with immunoSEQ multiplex PCR; in TCRdb, only in-frame clones are kept and a portion is missing. The sample lists several thousand clones; approximately 88% were seen once. General observations from the study: Heterogeneity remains possible because sequencing was limited to only one tumor region. Adjacent lung had a median around 60 of the 100 largest tumor clones. Uninvolved nearby lung showed the greatest T cell clonality, exceeding that found in tumor.

The receptor was isolated from a male donor at least 60 years old with stage I lung adenocarcinoma. Here the sequenced sample was peripheral blood, taken before any cancer treatment.

Here the CDR3 reads CASSTSGRRETQYF. DNA for the CDR3: TGCGCCAGCAGCACTAGCGGGAGGAGAGAGACCCAGTACTTC. The V and J genes are TRBV5-1 and TRBJ2-5, with 12 positions matching TRBD2. Germline V lookup: CDR1 SGHRS, CDR2 YFSETQ. The CDR3 is 14 amino acids. V shed 4 bases and J 4 bases; nucleotides not matched to a gene: 2.